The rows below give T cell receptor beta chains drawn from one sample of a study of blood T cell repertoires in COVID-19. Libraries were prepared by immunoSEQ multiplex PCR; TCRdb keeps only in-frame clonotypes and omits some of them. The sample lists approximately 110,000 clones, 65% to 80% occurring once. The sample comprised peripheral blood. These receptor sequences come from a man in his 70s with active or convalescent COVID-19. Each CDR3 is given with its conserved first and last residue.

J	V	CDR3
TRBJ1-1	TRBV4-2	CASSQDVRTEAFF
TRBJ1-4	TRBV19	CASSTRQGASEKLFF
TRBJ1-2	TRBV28	CASSLDRGGGYTF
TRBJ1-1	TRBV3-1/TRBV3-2	CASSQVIGKQRGNTEAFF
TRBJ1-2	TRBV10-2	CASSATGTSGYTF
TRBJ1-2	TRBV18	CASSPTGDYTYGYTF
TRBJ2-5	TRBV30	CAWGEEKTQYF
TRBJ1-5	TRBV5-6	CASSLAGNQPQHF
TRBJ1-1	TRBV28	CASRTGSPPEAFF
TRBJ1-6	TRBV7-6	CASSSRQADNSPLHF
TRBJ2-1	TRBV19	CASSIGPSSYNEQFF
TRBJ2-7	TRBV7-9	CASSLGTTTGGKQYF
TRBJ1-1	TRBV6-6	CASSRVWETEAFF
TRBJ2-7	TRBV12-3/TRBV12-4	CASSASGREQYF
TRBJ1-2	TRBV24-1	CATSDGDTLYGYTF
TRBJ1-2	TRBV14	CASSQANRVDYGYTF
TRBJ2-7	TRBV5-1	CASSFGTYYEQYF
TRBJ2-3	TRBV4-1	CASSQDRTVGGDTQYF
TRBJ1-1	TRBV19	CASLAVYTEAFF
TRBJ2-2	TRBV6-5	CASSYLPGQNTGELFF
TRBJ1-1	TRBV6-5	CASRRQGNEAFF